This is a list of T cell receptor beta chains from one sample in a study of blood T cell repertoires in COVID-19. Assay used: immunoSEQ multiplex PCR; TCRdb lists only in-frame clones, some missing. The sample lists roughly 260,000 clones; roughly 90% were seen once. The material sequenced was PBMCs or T cells enriched from blood (not recorded which). The receptors stem from a woman in her twenties or thirties with acute COVID-19. The CDR3 runs from the conserved cysteine through the conserved F or W. The order of the fields is J gene, D gene, V gene, clone size, CDR3 DNA, CDR3 protein. A D gene is named only where the DNA matches it firmly. Clone size is not always given. Where it is, it says once, few, many or a class for expanded clones.

J gene: TRBJ2-7
D gene: -
V gene: TRBV15
clone size: -
CDR3 DNA: TGTGCCACCAGGCCCGGGACATTCTCTTTGGGCGAGCAGTACTTC
CDR3 protein: CATRPGTFSLGEQYF

J gene: TRBJ1-6
D gene: TRBD1
V gene: TRBV5-5
clone size: -
CDR3 DNA: TGTGCCAGCAGCCAGGGGGCGAATTCACCCCTCCACTTT
CDR3 protein: CASSQGANSPLHF

J gene: TRBJ1-2
D gene: TRBD1
V gene: TRBV10-3
clone size: once
CDR3 DNA: TGTGCCATCAGATCGACAGGGGATCATGGCTACACCTTC
CDR3 protein: CAIRSTGDHGYTF

J gene: TRBJ1-2
D gene: -
V gene: TRBV19
clone size: -
CDR3 DNA: TGTGCCAGTAGTACAGGGGACTATGGCTACACCTTC
CDR3 protein: CASSTGDYGYTF

J gene: TRBJ2-1
D gene: -
V gene: TRBV13
clone size: -
CDR3 DNA: TGTGCCAGCAGCCCCGAGGCCCGGGATGAGCAGTTCTTC
CDR3 protein: CASSPEARDEQFF

J gene: TRBJ1-1
D gene: TRBD1
V gene: TRBV29-1
clone size: -
CDR3 DNA: TGCAGCGCCGGGACAGGGGGCACTGAAGCTTTCTTT
CDR3 protein: CSAGTGGTEAFF

J gene: TRBJ2-1
D gene: -
V gene: TRBV7-2
clone size: -
CDR3 DNA: TGTGCCAGCAGCCGTTTCCCGGGTGAGCAGTTCTTC
CDR3 protein: CASSRFPGEQFF

J gene: TRBJ2-7
D gene: -
V gene: TRBV5-1
clone size: -
CDR3 DNA: TGCGCCAGCAGTTATACGGACAGCTACGAGCAGTACTTC
CDR3 protein: CASSYTDSYEQYF

J gene: TRBJ2-1
D gene: -
V gene: TRBV7-2
clone size: -
CDR3 DNA: TGTGCCAGCAGCTTTCTGTCCCTGTACAATGAGCAGTTCTTC
CDR3 protein: CASSFLSLYNEQFF

J gene: TRBJ2-2
D gene: -
V gene: TRBV11-3
clone size: -
CDR3 DNA: TGTGCCAGCAGCTCCGTTTCCGGACATTACACCGGGGAGCTGTTTTTT
CDR3 protein: CASSSVSGHYTGELFF

J gene: TRBJ2-5
D gene: TRBD1
V gene: TRBV10-3
clone size: -
CDR3 DNA: TGTGCCATCAGGGAACTAGAGGGGGCAGAGACCCAGTACTTC
CDR3 protein: CAIRELEGAETQYF

J gene: TRBJ2-3
D gene: -
V gene: TRBV10-2
clone size: -
CDR3 DNA: TGCGCCAGCAGTACCCGGGGCACAGATACGCAGTATTTT
CDR3 protein: CASSTRGTDTQYF

J gene: TRBJ1-2
D gene: -
V gene: TRBV2
clone size: -
CDR3 DNA: TGTGCCAGCAGTGAAACGGGGGAAGGGGATGGCTACACCTTC
CDR3 protein: CASSETGEGDGYTF

J gene: TRBJ1-5
D gene: -
V gene: TRBV27
clone size: -
CDR3 DNA: TGTGCCAGCAGTTCGACAGACAATCAGCCCCAGCATTTT
CDR3 protein: CASSSTDNQPQHF

J gene: TRBJ2-1
D gene: -
V gene: TRBV27
clone size: once
CDR3 DNA: TGTGCCAGCAGTCAGGGGAGCTCCTACAATGAGCAGTTCTTC
CDR3 protein: CASSQGSSYNEQFF

J gene: TRBJ1-2
D gene: -
V gene: TRBV6-1
clone size: -
CDR3 DNA: TGTGCCAGCAGTGACCCCGACAGCTACCTCTATGGCTACACCTTC
CDR3 protein: CASSDPDSYLYGYTF

J gene: TRBJ1-1
D gene: -
V gene: TRBV30
clone size: -
CDR3 DNA: TGTGCCTGGAGTGCCGACTTTGGTGCTGAAGCTTTCTTT
CDR3 protein: CAWSADFGAEAFF

J gene: TRBJ2-1
D gene: TRBD1
V gene: TRBV7-2
clone size: -
CDR3 DNA: TGTGCCAGCAGCACAGGGGGAAGCTCCTACAATGAGCAGTTCTTC
CDR3 protein: CASSTGGSSYNEQFF

J gene: TRBJ1-1
D gene: -
V gene: TRBV15
clone size: -
CDR3 DNA: TGTGCCAGTGGAAGGGACTTGAACACTGAAGCTTTCTTT
CDR3 protein: CASGRDLNTEAFF

J gene: TRBJ1-2
D gene: TRBD1
V gene: TRBV7-6
clone size: -
CDR3 DNA: TGTGCCAGCAGCTCAAGACCCACCGGGACAGACCTATATGGCTACACCTTC
CDR3 protein: CASSSRPTGTDLYGYTF

J gene: TRBJ1-2
D gene: -
V gene: TRBV5-1
clone size: -
CDR3 DNA: TGCGCCAGCAGCAATTATCAGGGGACGGGTGGCTACACCTTC
CDR3 protein: CASSNYQGTGGYTF

J gene: TRBJ2-5
D gene: TRBD1
V gene: TRBV7-8
clone size: few
CDR3 DNA: TGTGCCAGCAGCTACAGGGGCAGTGAAGAGACCCAGTACTTC
CDR3 protein: CASSYRGSEETQYF

J gene: TRBJ2-7
D gene: -
V gene: TRBV15
clone size: -
CDR3 DNA: TGTGCCACCAGCAGAGAGCGGCAGGGTGGCGAGCAGTACTTC
CDR3 protein: CATSRERQGGEQYF

J gene: TRBJ1-1
D gene: -
V gene: TRBV19
clone size: -
CDR3 DNA: TGTGCCAGTAGTATACAGGGAGGAGACACTGAAGCTTTCTTT
CDR3 protein: CASSIQGGDTEAFF

J gene: TRBJ1-1
D gene: TRBD1
V gene: TRBV7-2
clone size: -
CDR3 DNA: TGTGCCAGCAGCTTCAGTCTCGACAGGGGGAACACTGAAGCTTTCTTT
CDR3 protein: CASSFSLDRGNTEAFF

J gene: TRBJ1-6
D gene: -
V gene: TRBV14
clone size: few
CDR3 DNA: TGTGCCAGCAGCCAAGGCAGATACAATTCACCCCTCCACTTT
CDR3 protein: CASSQGRYNSPLHF

J gene: TRBJ2-7
D gene: TRBD1
V gene: TRBV29-1
clone size: once
CDR3 DNA: TGCAGCGTTGAAGGGGACAGGGAGGGCGAGCAGTACTTC
CDR3 protein: CSVEGDREGEQYF

J gene: TRBJ2-1
D gene: -
V gene: TRBV7-9
clone size: -
CDR3 DNA: TGTGCCAGCAGCTTAGATTGGAGGGCACAAGACAATGAGCAGTTCTTC
CDR3 protein: CASSLDWRAQDNEQFF

J gene: TRBJ1-4
D gene: TRBD1
V gene: TRBV11-2
clone size: -
CDR3 DNA: TGTGCCAGCAGCTTCTCCGGGACAGGACCTAATGAAAAACTGTTTTTT
CDR3 protein: CASSFSGTGPNEKLFF

J gene: TRBJ1-1
D gene: -
V gene: TRBV14
clone size: many
CDR3 DNA: TGTGCCAGCAGCTCCCAGGGGAACACTGAAGCTTTCTTT
CDR3 protein: CASSSQGNTEAFF

J gene: TRBJ1-1
D gene: TRBD1
V gene: TRBV10-2
clone size: -
CDR3 DNA: TGCGCCAGCAGGAACAGGGGAACTGAAGCTTTCTTT
CDR3 protein: CASRNRGTEAFF

J gene: TRBJ1-1
D gene: -
V gene: TRBV7-9
clone size: -
CDR3 DNA: TGTGCCAGCAGCTTAGTTAATCGGGCTTTCTTT
CDR3 protein: CASSLVNRAFF

J gene: TRBJ1-5
D gene: TRBD1
V gene: TRBV19
clone size: -
CDR3 DNA: TGTGCCAGTAGTATAACCGGGACAGGAAATCAGCCCCAGCATTTT
CDR3 protein: CASSITGTGNQPQHF

J gene: TRBJ1-2
D gene: -
V gene: TRBV27
clone size: once
CDR3 DNA: TGTGCCAGCAAGTCCCCAGGCAGACCTAACTATGGCTACACCTTC
CDR3 protein: CASKSPGRPNYGYTF

J gene: TRBJ1-1
D gene: -
V gene: TRBV18
clone size: -
CDR3 DNA: TGTGCCAGCTCACAATTGGGGAGCACTGAAGCTTTCTTT
CDR3 protein: CASSQLGSTEAFF

J gene: TRBJ1-1
D gene: TRBD1
V gene: TRBV7-8
clone size: -
CDR3 DNA: TGTGCCAGCAGCCCTAGGACAGGGCATAACACTGAAGCTTTCTTT
CDR3 protein: CASSPRTGHNTEAFF

J gene: TRBJ1-1
D gene: -
V gene: TRBV18
clone size: -
CDR3 DNA: TGTGCCAGCTCACCCCTTTTAGCGGAAACTGAAGCTTTCTTT
CDR3 protein: CASSPLLAETEAFF

J gene: TRBJ2-2
D gene: TRBD2
V gene: TRBV9
clone size: -
CDR3 DNA: TGTGCCAGCAGCTTAAGCGGGGGGGCAGACCGTAACACCGGGGAGCTGTTTTTT
CDR3 protein: CASSLSGGADRNTGELFF

J gene: TRBJ1-2
D gene: -
V gene: TRBV4-3
clone size: -
CDR3 DNA: TGCGCCAGCAGCCAAGAAGCTGGGGAGAGCTATGGCTACACCTTC
CDR3 protein: CASSQEAGESYGYTF

J gene: TRBJ2-1
D gene: -
V gene: TRBV4-1
clone size: -
CDR3 DNA: TGCGCCAGCAGCCAAGATCGGGTGGGGTACGCGGGGGCGCTGTTCTTC
CDR3 protein: CASSQDRVGYAGALFF

J gene: TRBJ2-1
D gene: -
V gene: TRBV13
clone size: -
CDR3 DNA: TGTGCCAGCAGCTACCCAGGATTAGAGCAGTTCTTC
CDR3 protein: CASSYPGLEQFF

J gene: TRBJ1-2
D gene: -
V gene: TRBV27
clone size: -
CDR3 DNA: TGTGCCAGCAGTTCGGGGTCGCATAACTATGGCTACACCTTC
CDR3 protein: CASSSGSHNYGYTF

J gene: TRBJ1-5
D gene: TRBD1
V gene: TRBV10-3
clone size: -
CDR3 DNA: TGTGCCGGGGGGACAGGGGATAGCAATCAGCCCCAGCATTTT
CDR3 protein: CAGGTGDSNQPQHF

J gene: TRBJ2-7
D gene: TRBD1
V gene: TRBV30
clone size: -
CDR3 DNA: TGTGCCTGGAGGGGACAGGGGGATTCACAGTACTTC
CDR3 protein: CAWRGQGDSQYF

J gene: TRBJ2-7
D gene: -
V gene: TRBV4-3
clone size: -
CDR3 DNA: TGCGCCAGCAGCCAAGACCCAGGACAGAACAGAGTACTAGACTTC
CDR3 protein: CASSQDPGQNRVLDF

J gene: TRBJ1-6
D gene: -
V gene: TRBV7-9
clone size: once
CDR3 DNA: TGTGCCAGCAGCTTAGCTCTAGCTTATTCACCCCTCCACTTT
CDR3 protein: CASSLALAYSPLHF

J gene: TRBJ2-1
D gene: TRBD1
V gene: TRBV25-1
clone size: -
CDR3 DNA: TGTGCCAGCAGGCCGGGACAGGTTACCTACAATGAGCAGTTCTTC
CDR3 protein: CASRPGQVTYNEQFF

J gene: TRBJ2-2
D gene: TRBD1
V gene: TRBV14
clone size: -
CDR3 DNA: TGTGCCAGCAGCCTTAACAGGGGATCCGGGGAGCTGTTTTTT
CDR3 protein: CASSLNRGSGELFF

J gene: TRBJ2-5
D gene: -
V gene: TRBV27
clone size: -
CDR3 DNA: TGTGCCAGCAGTGCGCGACAGGTTAACCAAGAGACCCAGTACTTC
CDR3 protein: CASSARQVNQETQYF

J gene: TRBJ2-1
D gene: TRBD2
V gene: TRBV5-1
clone size: -
CDR3 DNA: TGCGCCAGCAGCCTTACGGGTAGCGGGGGGGCGTCAGACAATGAGCAGTTCTTC
CDR3 protein: CASSLTGSGGASDNEQFF

J gene: TRBJ1-6
D gene: TRBD1
V gene: TRBV2
clone size: -
CDR3 DNA: TGTGCCAGCGGGGGACAGGGGTATAATTCACCCCTCCACTTT
CDR3 protein: CASGGQGYNSPLHF

J gene: TRBJ1-1
D gene: -
V gene: TRBV5-1
clone size: -
CDR3 DNA: TGCGCCAGCGGCGTAACGGGGAACACTGAAGCTTTCTTT
CDR3 protein: CASGVTGNTEAFF

J gene: TRBJ2-3
D gene: -
V gene: TRBV13
clone size: -
CDR3 DNA: TGTGCCAGCAGCTTGGAGCGGGGCACAGATACGCAGTATTTT
CDR3 protein: CASSLERGTDTQYF